This TCR beta chain was sequenced for a study of cytomegalovirus exposure and HLA in healthy donors. Clones were read by immunoSEQ multiplex PCR, and TCRdb kept only the in-frame ones, dropping some. The sample has tens of thousands of clones, around 94% seen once; the top ten hold 1.5% to 2%. Findings of the study overall: TCR clusters originating in the first cohort tended to co-occur in the roughly 120 validation repertoires, according to a later analysis. As confirmed in vitro, a few CMV-associated chains were specific for CMV antigens. The classifier, whose performance was assessed in both the original and validation cohorts, reportedly diagnosed cytomegalovirus status with high specificity and sensitivity. According to the study, 150 to 200 TCR beta chains were cytomegalovirus-associated.

This clone occurred once. Its specificity is unknown. Germline V gene data show CDR1 as SNHLY and CDR2 as FYNNEI. Trimming stripped 6 bases from V and 0 bases from J, with 15 bases between. The CDR3 is 16 amino acids. Material: PBMCs. The rearrangement links TRBV2 to TRBJ1-5; D uncertain. The receptor comes from a woman between 18 and 29 years old in good health and CMV-seropositive. The CDR3 DNA is TGTGCCAGCAGCGGTCAAGAGGCTTATAGCAATCAGCCCCAGCATTTT. Translation: CASSGQEAYSNQPQHF.